Given below is one T cell receptor (beta chain) in context. The sample originates from a study of blood T cell repertoires in COVID-19. In the original analysis: Amplification of reference gene primers was used by the study to estimate nucleated cell counts. TCRdb's copy holds only in-frame clones and misses some; the assay was immunoSEQ multiplex PCR. Clone size and the V and J calls come from that table; the DNA yielded D and trimming. The sample shows around 260,000 clones, about 88% of them seen only once. The specimen sequenced was PBMCs or T cells enriched from blood (not recorded which). The clonotype originates from a man aged 30 to 39 with acute COVID-19.

CDR3 sequence reads: CASSDGLAVMRNEQFF. The DNA for the CDR3 is TGTGCCAGCAGCGACGGACTAGCGGTGATGCGCAATGAGCAGTTCTTC. The genes are TRBV7-9 and TRBJ2-1, with 10 bases identical to TRBD2. V trimming: 5 bases; J trimming: 6 bases; junction bases outside the gene matches: 10. Germline CDR1 reads SEHNR; CDR2 reads FQNEAQ (reference sequence). The CDR3 contains 16 residues.